The rows below give T cell receptor beta chains drawn from one sample of a study of shared clonotypes between healthy human individuals. Assay: immunoSEQ multiplex PCR; the TCRdb copy retains only in-frame clones and omits some. The table records more than 2 million clones, just under 95% of them present only once. The source material was naive CD8+ T cells from PBMCs. The receptor source for this set is a man between 18 and 29 years old in good health. Some clones in this sample may be carry-over from other donors' samples. Both conserved end residues are part of each CDR3. The order of the fields is CDR3 length, V gene, J gene, D gene, clone size, CDR3 DNA, CDR3 protein. The D gene is left open where the match is weak. Clone size appears in some rows only: once, few, many, or a class for an expanded clone.

14	TRBV9	TRBJ2-7	TRBD2	.	TGTGCCAGCAGTCTTAGCGGGGGGTCCTACGAGCAGTACTTC	CASSLSGGSYEQYF
19	TRBV30	TRBJ2-3	TRBD2	.	TGTGCCTGGAGTGTACAGGGAGGACTAGCGGGAGGGTCCACAGATACGCAGTATTTT	CAWSVQGGLAGGSTDTQYF
12	TRBV19	TRBJ2-1	.	.	TGTGCCAGTAGTTTCAGGCCCCGGGAGCAGTTCTTC	CASSFRPREQFF
15	TRBV6-5	TRBJ2-1	.	few	TGTGCCAGCAGCCCAACCGAAACAGGGATTTATGAGCAGTTCTTC	CASSPTETGIYEQFF
13	TRBV19	TRBJ2-7	TRBD2	once	TGTGCCAGTAGCCCGAGCGGGAGCCACGAGCAGTACTTC	CASSPSGSHEQYF
12	TRBV29-1	TRBJ2-7	TRBD1	.	TGCAGCGCCGGGGACAGCTCCTACGAGCAGTACTTC	CSAGDSSYEQYF
15	TRBV7-9	TRBJ2-2	TRBD1	.	TGTGCCAGCAGCCCCAGACAGGACAGGTCCGGGGAGCTGTTTTTT	CASSPRQDRSGELFF
14	TRBV29-1	TRBJ2-3	TRBD2	.	TGCAGCGCCTATGGACTAGCGGGAGCAGATACGCAGTATTTT	CSAYGLAGADTQYF
11	TRBV29-1	TRBJ1-1	.	.	TGCAGCGTTTCGGACGGGTTTGTCTATGGATGG	CSVSDGFVYGW
15	TRBV5-6	TRBJ2-1	TRBD1	.	TGTGCCAGCAGCTCCGACCCCGGGACAGGGAGGAAGCAGTTCTTC	CASSSDPGTGRKQFF
13	TRBV11-1	TRBJ1-5	.	.	TGTGCCAGCAGCCATGGGGGGACTCAGCCCCAGCATTTT	CASSHGGTQPQHF
16	TRBV7-8	TRBJ2-2	.	.	TGTGCCAGCAGTTACCGGACAAAGAGGTCTCCCGGGGAGCTGTTTTTT	CASSYRTKRSPGELFF
19	TRBV28	TRBJ2-1	TRBD1	.	TGTGCCAGCAGGCGGCGGGACAGGAATCATTTTAGCTCCTACAATGAGCAGTTCTTC	CASRRRDRNHFSSYNEQFF
15	TRBV9	TRBJ1-1	.	few	TGTGCCAGCAGCGTAGAGACAGCCCTAAACACTGAAGCTTTCTTT	CASSVETALNTEAFF
14	TRBV28	TRBJ2-7	.	.	TGTGCCAGCAGTTTATTCAGCAGTCGCTACGAGCAGTACTTC	CASSLFSSRYEQYF
16	TRBV27	TRBJ1-2	.	.	TGTGCCAGCAGTCCACGGACAGCCCTAACCCCCTATGGCTACACCTTC	CASSPRTALTPYGYTF
14	TRBV19	TRBJ2-7	TRBD2	once	TGTGCCAGTAGTATGTCTAGCGGGAACTACGAGCAGTACTTC	CASSMSSGNYEQYF
16	TRBV7-9	TRBJ2-1	TRBD2	.	TGTGCCAGCAGCCGCCCGGGGGGGGGCATTGTCAATGAGCAGTTCTTC	CASSRPGGGIVNEQFF
14	TRBV6-1	TRBJ2-3	.	.	TGTGCCAGCAGTCCCCCCCGGGCTAAAGATACGCAGTATTTT	CASSPPRAKDTQYF
15	TRBV5-5	TRBJ2-7	TRBD1	once	TGTGCCAGCAGCTCCGACAGGGGGTCTTCCTACGAGCAGTACTTC	CASSSDRGSSYEQYF